This T cell receptor beta chain is from a study of blood T cell repertoires in COVID-19. This CDR3 has 14 amino acids. The V gene's germline CDR1 is SGHNT and CDR2 YYREEE (reference sequence). Trimming cost V 4 bases and J 6 bases; bases outside gene matches: 6. Only in-frame clones appear in the TCRdb table, and some are missing; sequencing was by immunoSEQ multiplex PCR. The sample lists 150,000 or so clones; 75% to 90% were seen once. The sequence was obtained from a man in his sixties with acute or convalescent COVID-19. The chain joins TRBV5-4 to TRBJ2-7, with 11 positions matching TRBD2. Sequenced input: peripheral blood. This CDR3 is CASSHASGGPEQYF. In DNA form, the CDR3 reads TGTGCCAGCAGCCACGCTAGCGGGGGGCCCGAGCAGTACTTC.